This T cell receptor beta chain is drawn from a study of graft-versus-host responses after intestinal transplantation. With 5 bases clipped from V and 0 bases from J, the junction kept 8 bases outside the gene matches. CDR1 is MDHEN and CDR2 is SYDVKM in the germline V gene. The CDR3 runs 16 residues. Study results and limitations: High graft-versus-host to host-versus-graft clonal ratios were seen in allografts of patients with graft-donor T cell macrochimerism. Ileal or blood samples showed some GvH clones first, and such clones were also found in recipient marrow.

Clones were read by immunoSEQ multiplex PCR, and TCRdb kept only the in-frame ones, dropping some. This table has about 64,000 clones, 90% to 95% appearing once. Regarding this clone: Its antigen is unknown.

The rearrangement links TRBV28 to TRBJ2-7, with 9 bases matching TRBD2. The sequence came from a human donor who was the organ donor for an intestinal transplant. This specimen consisted of unstimulated CD8+ T cells sorted from spleen or lymph node cells, obtained before transplant. CDR3 residues: CASSLRLAVSSYEQYF. The CDR3 DNA reads as TGTGCCAGCAGTCTCCGACTAGCGGTAAGCTCCTACGAGCAGTACTTC.